This TCR beta chain emerged from a study of T cell changes during pregnancy in multiple sclerosis. The method was immunoSEQ multiplex PCR; TCRdb's version includes in-frame clones alone and lacks a portion of them. The sample has fewer than 40,000 clones, 80% to 90% seen once. Germline CDR1 is SGDLS and CDR2 is YYNGEE. The CDR3 has 18 amino acids. V lost 4 bases and J lost 4, with 21 bases in between. This specimen consisted of CD8+ T cells from peripheral blood mononuclear cells, obtained in the second trimester of pregnancy. The sequence came from a female donor with multiple sclerosis, enrolled in a pregnancy study. This chain connects TRBV9 to TRBJ2-6; no definite D call. CDR3 in amino acids: CASSISRFPVSGANVLTF. CDR3 nucleotides: TGTGCCAGCAGCATCTCCAGGTTCCCTGTCTCGGGGGCCAACGTCCTGACTTTC.